This T cell receptor beta chain stems from a study of T-cell memory formation after mild COVID-19. General observations from the study: Clonal second-wave expansions that peaked on day 37 had unconfirmed SARS-CoV-2 specificity.

Each CDR3 protein gets one entry after TCRdb re-called the 5' RACE reads with MiXCR. The sample holds over 400,000 distinct CDR3 sequences, roughly a quarter seen once. This clonotype was seen only a few times. Its target is not known. Germline V gene lookup returns CDR1 SQVTM and CDR2 ANQGSEA. The CDR3 totals 14 residues. V shed 2 bases and J 4 bases; nucleotides not matched to a gene: 5. The clonotype comes from an adult woman who had mild COVID-19 (a few samples of this study predate the infection). Cell type and time point are not known. The sample taken for sequencing was PBMCs or a T cell subset sorted from them (not recorded which). The V and J genes are TRBV29-1 and TRBJ2-5; 9 bases align to TRBD1. This CDR3 is CSVERDRVGETQYF. Here the CDR3 DNA reads TGCAGCGTTGAAAGGGACAGGGTTGGAGAGACCCAGTACTTC.